Presented here are 16 T cell receptor beta chains from one specimen sequenced in a study of T-cell reconstitution after alpha-beta-depleted transplantation in children. Unique molecular identifiers were incorporated into the prepared TCRbeta library. TCRdb itself ran the PCR reads through MiXCR, one entry per CDR3 protein. The data hold 490,000 or so distinct CDR3 sequences, with approximately 12% observed a single time. Source: PBMCs from the stem cell graft donor, taken from the stem cell graft. These receptors were taken from a human donor who donated a stem cell graft to a child with combined immunodeficiency.

The J gene is TRBJ2-3, the V gene TRBV29-1, with 9 bases that match TRBD1. The V and J ends lost 0 bases and 2 bases, in that order; junction bases with no gene match: 6. Germline CDR1 and CDR2: SQVTM and ANQGSEA. This CDR3 is 16 amino acids long. CDR3 bases: TGCAGCGTTGAAGATGGACAGGGGCTTTTCACAGATACGCAGTATTTT. This codes for CSVEDGQGLFTDTQYF.

In this sample, this clonotype turned up many times. This sequence joins TRBV6-2 or TRBV6-3 and TRBJ2-3; 7 nucleotides match TRBD1. Germline lookup yields CDR1 MNHEY and CDR2 SVGEGT. The CDR3 length is 14 residues. V was pared by 6 bases and J by 2 bases, with 5 bases of the junction left unmatched. CDR3 DNA: TGTGCCAGCAGGCGGACAGGATCCACAGATACGCAGTATTTT. Protein: CASRRTGSTDTQYF.

This chain joins TRBV19 and TRBJ2-1; D is perhaps TRBD1 or TRBD2 (5 bases each). Germline values: CDR1 LNHDA, CDR2 SQIVND (reference sequence). The CDR3 spans 17 residues. Between the trimmed V and J ends, which lost 3 bases and 10 bases, there was a span of 25 bases. The CDR3 bases are TGTGCCAGTAGTATGGGGCCCTTACCACCGCTCTGGGGGGAGCAGTTCTTC. This sequence encodes CASSMGPLPPLWGEQFF.

The chain combines TRBV6-5 with TRBJ2-4; TRBD2 is a possible D gene (7 bases). The CDR3 has 16 amino acids. Trimming removed 2 bases at V and 1 base at J, with 12 bases between. Germline lookup yields CDR1 MNHEY and CDR2 SVGAGI. CDR3 in DNA: TGTGCCAGCAGTTACGGGGGGGCCTCCGCCAAAAACATTCAGTACTTC. Translation: CASSYGGASAKNIQYF.

This clonotype occurred once. The V call is TRBV27, the J call TRBJ1-2; D is perhaps TRBD1 (5 bases). V lost 2 bases and J 4 bases, leaving 14 bases between the germline ends. This CDR3 contains 15 residues. In germline, CDR1 is MNHEY, CDR2 SMNVEV (reference sequence). CDR3 in amino acids: CASSLGAVPIYGYTF. CDR3 DNA: TGTGCCAGCAGTTTAGGGGCCGTACCGATCTATGGCTACACCTTC.

In this sample, this clonotype turned up a few times. The chain combines TRBV7-8 with TRBJ2-1; D remains unclear. The CDR3 has 14 residues. V was shortened by 0 bases and J by 5 bases, with 8 bases between the two germline ends. From germline, CDR1 is SGHVS and CDR2 FQNEAQ. The CDR3 is CASSLAGQHNEQFF. CDR3 nucleotide sequence: TGTGCCAGCAGCTTAGCTGGCCAGCACAATGAGCAGTTCTTC.

Comment on this clonotype: Germline is not matched at one junction end, which may reflect a read error. The V call is TRBV14, the J call TRBJ1-1, with D unclear. The CDR3 runs 12 residues. CDR1 and CDR2 (germline): SGHDN, FVKESK. The DNA of the CDR3 is TGTGCCAGCAGCCAAGATTGGGAGGTCCTCGGATTT. It encodes CASSQDWEVLGF.

At least ten counts were recorded for this clonotype. The rearrangement links TRBV12-3 or TRBV12-4 to TRBJ2-1, with TRBD1 matching over 8 bases. V dropped 6 bases and J dropped 8; count of bases not matched to a gene: 9. The CDR3 sequence is 14 residues long. CDR3 nucleotide sequence: TGTGCCAGCAGAAGGGACAGGCTAGTGGATGAGCAGTTCTTC. Its translation: CASRRDRLVDEQFF.

The chain couples TRBV29-1 to TRBJ1-5; TRBD1 matches at 12 bases. The length of the CDR3 is 15 residues. Per germline, CDR1 SQVTM and CDR2 ANQGSEA. V dropped 4 bases and J dropped 6; count of bases not matched to a gene: 7. The CDR3 bases are TGCAGCGTTGTTTTTTCGGGACAGGGGGCTCAGCCCCAGCATTTT. Encoded protein: CSVVFSGQGAQPQHF.

V gene TRBV5-4 combines with J gene TRBJ2-1, with a weak D call TRBD1 (6 bases). V was shortened by 4 bases and J by 5 bases, with 16 bases between the two germline ends. The CDR3 sequence is 15 residues long. Germline V gene data show CDR1 as SGHNT and CDR2 as YYREEE (reference sequence). This chain's CDR3 is CASSRIRDKNNEQFF. Written as DNA, the CDR3 is TGTGCCAGCAGCCGAATCCGGGACAAGAACAATGAGCAGTTCTTC.

This clonotype has a handful of counts. V and J are TRBV9 and TRBJ1-1; D gene unclear. The CDR3 length is 13 residues. V was shortened by 3 bases and J by 6 bases, with 12 bases between the two germline ends. From germline, CDR1 is SGDLS and CDR2 YYNGEE. The CDR3 here is CASSAYEASEAFF. CDR3 DNA: TGTGCCAGCAGCGCTTACGAGGCCTCTGAAGCTTTCTTT.

The chain carries TRBV11-3 and TRBJ2-5; 12 bases map to TRBD2. The ends lost 5 bases at V and 1 base at J; junction bases unmatched: 5. Germline V lookup: CDR1 SGHNT, CDR2 YENEEA. CDR3 length: 16 residues. The CDR3 bases are TGTGCCAGCAGCCCCGGACTAGCGGGGATCCAAGAGACCCAGTACTTC. Translation: CASSPGLAGIQETQYF.

This chain uses TRBV7-2 with TRBJ2-1; D not resolved. V lost 1 base and J lost 10, with 14 bases in between. This CDR3 spans 14 amino acids. CDR1 and CDR2 from the germline V gene are SGHTA and FQGNSA. In DNA, the CDR3 is TGTGCCAGCAGCTTAGTAACCCCCGTACCCGAGCAGTTCTTC. Translated: CASSLVTPVPEQFF.

This clonotype was seen more than once but under ten times. The chain links TRBV6-5 to TRBJ2-3; D not certain. CDR3 length: 13 amino acids. V shed 1 base and J shed 6 bases, with 8 bases lying between them. Germline V gene data show CDR1 as MNHEY and CDR2 as SVGAGI. CDR3 amino acids: CASSYYHGDTQYF. CDR3 DNA sequence: TGTGCCAGCAGTTACTATCATGGGGATACGCAGTATTTT.

This clonotype was seen more than once but under ten times. V and J are TRBV7-2 and TRBJ2-5; weak D call: TRBD2 (5 bases). From germline, CDR1 is SGHTA and CDR2 FQGNSA. V was shortened by 0 bases and J by 3 bases, with 8 bases between the two germline ends. CDR3 length: 14 amino acids. The CDR3, as DNA: TGTGCCAGCAGCTTAGCACCGGGGAAAGAGACCCAGTACTTC. Translation: CASSLAPGKETQYF.

This sequence joins TRBV7-2 and TRBJ2-7; TRBD2 agrees at 7 bases. Trimming took 4 bases from V and 6 from J; bases not matched to a gene: 6. Per the germline V gene, CDR1 is SGHTA and CDR2 is FQGNSA. CDR3 length equals 13 residues. CDR3 loop: CASSSPWEGEQYF. The CDR3 nucleotides are TGTGCCAGCAGCTCTCCGTGGGAGGGCGAGCAGTACTTC.